This T cell receptor beta chain was recovered during a study of regulatory T cells in long-lasting Graves disease (dated by TCRdb to the early 2020s). At the level of the whole study: Persistent Graves' disease meant more than 5 years of antithyroid drug treatment with TSH receptor autoantibodies that stayed positive. Antithyroid drugs had been taken for 8.5 to 13 years on average by persistent Graves' disease patients in the clinical cohort. TCR sequencing covered 13 persistent and around 20 newly diagnosed Graves' disease patients, some 33 samples in total. The study was registered as a clinical trial and conducted in China. Peripheral blood TCR sequencing and RNA sequencing compared persistent Graves' disease patients with newly diagnosed Graves' disease patients. The investigation overall reported the following: Sequencing and analysis were limited to the TCR beta chain. Persistent disease showed preferential use of TRBV28, TRBJ1-2 and TRBJ2-5, whereas newly diagnosed disease favored TRBV20-1 and TRBJ2-1. Compared with newly diagnosed patients, persistent Graves' disease patients had lower TCR Shannon entropy and fewer highly expanded clones, which suggests clonal expansion. The study examined only peripheral blood because the primary lesion, thyroid tissue, could not be accessed. Patients with persistent disease shared more public clonotypes (approximately 2,500) than newly diagnosed patients did (about 1,000). The small sample size was acknowledged by the authors as a limitation that may reduce accuracy.

Interpreted using the paper, the time point label stands for: persistent/refractory GD, antithyroid drugs over 5 years with positive TRAb. RNA was extracted from PBMCs in TRIzol for both TCR sequencing and RNA sequencing. The diagnosis of Graves' disease was made according to American Thyroid Association guidelines. Recruitment of patients was carried out at an endocrinology department in Xi'an, China. From each patient, 7.5 to 9.5 milliliters of peripheral blood was collected into an EDTA anticoagulant tube. PBMCs were isolated by Ficoll Paque Plus density gradient separation without further T cell sorting. An Agilent 2100 Bioanalyzer and agarose gel were used to assess RNA quality, and a NanoDrop 2000 was used to measure RNA concentration. This clonotype was counted a few times. It has no known antigen specificity. Per-base quality was not reported, and no clone a single base away is much larger than it.

From cysteine to phenylalanine, the CDR3 is 16 amino acids long. The read is trimmed to its CDR3 DNA, 48 bases read in frame from base 1. CDR1 and CDR2 are drawn from the germline V gene: SGHTS, YDEGEE. The junction shows trimming of 3 bases on V and 7 bases on J, and the gene matches do not reach 11 bases of it. The method was multiplex PCR. Instrument on record: Illumina HiSeq 4000. CDR3 regions were amplified by Arm-PCR with iRepertoire HTBI primers to construct TCR beta libraries. Before sequencing, the PCR products underwent gel purification. The authors processed their data as follows. A total of 60 to 80 TRBV and under 15 TRBJ segments were identified across samples and were used for gene usage analysis of CDR3 amino acid clonotypes. COPE and FqMerger were used to merge the filtered high-quality paired reads into contigs. BLAST was used to align contigs to the IMGT TRBV, TRBD and TRBJ reference genes, and CDR3 was defined following IMGT. Any clonotype with a frequency above 0.1% was classified as a highly expanded clone. Shannon entropy was used to measure repertoire diversity, and the Gini coefficient was used to measure V-J evenness. A clonotype found in more than one individual was treated as public. TCRdb reprocessed the public reads (quality trimming at Q25 with fastp, clone calling with MiXCR) and kept in-frame beta chains. Identical CDR3 protein sequences are pooled into one entry, listed with their most common genes and DNA. For this entry, the V and J calls and clone size follow TCRdb and not the study's own pipeline. The sample data list about 660,000 distinct CDR3 sequences, and roughly 30% of these were observed just once. Together, the top ten hold 40% to 55% of the sample.

Material: peripheral blood mononuclear cells (PBMCs), obtained when the disease was refractory, from a patient treated with antithyroid drugs. Here the chain combines TRBV5-8 and TRBJ1-5; 9 middle bases align to TRBD1. The sequence was collected from a female donor with Graves disease. The CDR3 corresponds to CASSSTDRGSGQPQHF. The DNA is as follows: TGTGCCAGCAGCTCAACGGACAGGGGAAGTGGGCAGCCCCAGCATTTT. Reference TRBV5-8 and TRBJ1-5 proteins supply the regions before and after the CDR3; the full variable domain is: EAGVTQSPTHLIKTRGQQATLRCSPISGHTSVYWYQQALGLGLQFLLWYDEGEERNRGNFPPRFSGRQFPNYSSELNVNALELEDSALYLCASSSTDRGSGQPQHFGDGTRLSIL.